These T cell receptor beta chains were read from a single sample in a study of blood T cells in healthy people across ages. One entry per CDR3 protein, called by TCRdb with MiXCR from the 5' RACE reads. The table records about 780,000 distinct CDR3 sequences, 62% of them present only once. Input material: blood. The receptors were sampled from a man aged 25-45 years in good health. Each CDR3 is given with its conserved first and last residue. Each record gives: clone size, CDR3 length, V gene, J gene, D gene, CDR3 protein, CDR3 DNA. A D gene is named only where the DNA matches it firmly. Where a row states a size, it is once, few, many or the class of an expanded clone; other rows omit it.

abundance: .; len: 15; v_gene: TRBV10-3; j_gene: TRBJ2-3; d_gene: TRBD2; CDR3aa: CAISRTSGGADTQYF; CDR3nt: TGTGCCATCAGTCGGACTAGCGGGGGGGCAGATACGCAGTATTTT
abundance: .; len: 18; v_gene: TRBV7-2; j_gene: TRBJ2-4; d_gene: TRBD2; CDR3aa: CASSLVGGGAAAKNIQYF; CDR3nt: TGTGCCAGCAGCTTAGTCGGCGGGGGGGCCGCGGCCAAAAACATTCAGTACTTC
abundance: .; len: 12; v_gene: TRBV12-3/TRBV12-4; j_gene: TRBJ1-1; d_gene: .; CDR3aa: CASSLLGGEAFF; CDR3nt: TGTGCCAGCAGTTTGTTGGGGGGTGAAGCTTTCTTT
abundance: .; len: 12; v_gene: TRBV29-1; j_gene: TRBJ2-3; d_gene: .; CDR3aa: CSVGLSTDTQYF; CDR3nt: TGCAGCGTTGGCCTGAGCACAGATACGCAGTATTTT
abundance: .; len: 12; v_gene: TRBV20-1; j_gene: TRBJ2-1; d_gene: .; CDR3aa: CSASDHTHEQFF; CDR3nt: TGCAGTGCTAGTGACCATACTCATGAGCAGTTCTTC
abundance: few; len: 14; v_gene: TRBV5-5; j_gene: TRBJ2-3; d_gene: TRBD1; CDR3aa: CASSRQGGTDTQYF; CDR3nt: TGTGCCAGCAGCAGACAGGGAGGCACAGATACGCAGTATTTT
abundance: .; len: 15; v_gene: TRBV12-3/TRBV12-4; j_gene: TRBJ2-5; d_gene: .; CDR3aa: CASSFRQGLQETQYF; CDR3nt: TGTGCCAGCAGCTTCAGGCAGGGCCTCCAAGAGACCCAGTACTTC
abundance: once; len: 13; v_gene: TRBV5-1; j_gene: TRBJ2-7; d_gene: .; CDR3aa: CASSTDGTYEQYF; CDR3nt: TGCGCCAGCAGCACGGACGGCACCTACGAGCAGTACTTC
abundance: .; len: 15; v_gene: TRBV6-5; j_gene: TRBJ1-6; d_gene: TRBD1; CDR3aa: CASRSQGGYRSPLHF; CDR3nt: TGTGCCAGCAGGTCACAGGGGGGCTATAGGTCACCCCTCCACTTT
abundance: .; len: 17; v_gene: TRBV4-3; j_gene: TRBJ2-1; d_gene: TRBD2; CDR3aa: CASSLSIAGSFFNEQFF; CDR3nt: TGCGCCAGCAGCCTCAGTATAGCGGGGTCCTTCTTCAATGAGCAGTTCTTC
abundance: few; len: 14; v_gene: TRBV11-3; j_gene: TRBJ2-1; d_gene: TRBD1; CDR3aa: CASSTGTGVDEQFF; CDR3nt: TGTGCCAGCAGCACCGGGACAGGGGTCGATGAGCAGTTCTTC
abundance: .; len: 15; v_gene: TRBV4-2; j_gene: TRBJ2-1; d_gene: TRBD2; CDR3aa: CASSQGTSAGREQFF; CDR3nt: TGTGCCAGCAGCCAAGGGACTAGCGCGGGAAGGGAGCAGTTCTTC
abundance: .; len: 15; v_gene: TRBV20-1; j_gene: TRBJ2-7; d_gene: TRBD1; CDR3aa: CSARDPGGTYYEQYF; CDR3nt: TGCAGTGCTAGAGATCCAGGGGGCACGTACTACGAGCAGTACTTC
abundance: .; len: 12; v_gene: TRBV6-1; j_gene: TRBJ1-2; d_gene: .; CDR3aa: CASSETPYGYTF; CDR3nt: TGTGCCAGCAGCGAGACTCCTTATGGCTACACCTTC
abundance: .; len: 15; v_gene: TRBV3-1; j_gene: TRBJ1-2; d_gene: TRBD1; CDR3aa: CASSQGQVLNYGYTF; CDR3nt: TGTGCCAGCAGCCAGGGACAGGTTTTAAACTATGGCTACACCTTC
abundance: few; len: 18; v_gene: TRBV12-3/TRBV12-4; j_gene: TRBJ1-6; d_gene: .; CDR3aa: CASSPRDRRGAYNSPLHF; CDR3nt: TGTGCCAGCAGCCCCCGGGACCGTAGAGGGGCGTATAATTCACCCCTCCACTTT
abundance: .; len: 13; v_gene: TRBV15; j_gene: TRBJ2-3; d_gene: .; CDR3aa: CATSRGAGDTQYF; CDR3nt: TGTGCCACCAGCAGAGGGGCGGGTGATACGCAGTATTTT
abundance: .; len: 12; v_gene: TRBV27; j_gene: TRBJ2-3; d_gene: .; CDR3aa: CASSPNIDTQYF; CDR3nt: TGTGCCAGCAGTCCAAACATAGATACGCAGTATTTT
abundance: few; len: 14; v_gene: TRBV20-1; j_gene: TRBJ2-7; d_gene: .; CDR3aa: CSARVGGYSYEQYF; CDR3nt: TGCAGTGCTAGAGTGGGAGGTTACTCCTACGAGCAGTACTTC
abundance: few; len: 16; v_gene: TRBV20-1; j_gene: TRBJ1-2; d_gene: TRBD1; CDR3aa: CSAREPQGAGVYGYTF; CDR3nt: TGCAGTGCTAGAGAGCCACAGGGGGCCGGGGTTTATGGCTACACCTTC
abundance: .; len: 13; v_gene: TRBV7-3; j_gene: TRBJ2-1; d_gene: .; CDR3aa: CASSLSQGNEQFF; CDR3nt: TGTGCCAGCAGCTTGAGCCAGGGGAATGAGCAGTTCTTC
abundance: .; len: 15; v_gene: TRBV7-8; j_gene: TRBJ2-7; d_gene: .; CDR3aa: CASSLGRTDLGEQYF; CDR3nt: TGTGCCAGCAGCTTAGGCAGGACAGATCTGGGCGAGCAGTACTTC
abundance: .; len: 16; v_gene: TRBV7-2; j_gene: TRBJ2-7; d_gene: TRBD2; CDR3aa: CASSITGTSGGAEQYF; CDR3nt: TGTGCCAGCAGCATCACCGGGACTAGCGGGGGGGCCGAGCAGTACTTC
abundance: .; len: 13; v_gene: TRBV30; j_gene: TRBJ1-2; d_gene: TRBD1; CDR3aa: CAWTGQGNYGYTF; CDR3nt: TGTGCCTGGACTGGACAGGGCAACTATGGCTACACCTTC
abundance: .; len: 15; v_gene: TRBV4-2; j_gene: TRBJ2-3; d_gene: .; CDR3aa: CASSHEQDRADTQYF; CDR3nt: TGTGCCAGCAGTCATGAGCAGGATAGGGCAGATACGCAGTATTTT
abundance: .; len: 15; v_gene: TRBV20-1; j_gene: TRBJ2-5; d_gene: .; CDR3aa: CSATPVATDGETQYF; CDR3nt: TGCAGTGCTACCCCGGTCGCCACTGACGGAGAGACCCAGTACTTC
abundance: once; len: 14; v_gene: TRBV7-2; j_gene: TRBJ2-7; d_gene: .; CDR3aa: CASSPGTRYYEQYF; CDR3nt: TGTGCCAGCAGCCCAGGGACTCGATACTACGAGCAGTACTTC
abundance: .; len: 15; v_gene: TRBV13; j_gene: TRBJ2-7; d_gene: TRBD1; CDR3aa: CASSTRQGVPYEQYF; CDR3nt: TGTGCCAGCAGCACAAGACAGGGGGTACCCTACGAGCAGTACTTC
abundance: few; len: 14; v_gene: TRBV7-9; j_gene: TRBJ2-1; d_gene: .; CDR3aa: CASSLEGTWETQFF; CDR3nt: TGTGCCAGCAGCTTAGAGGGAACCTGGGAGACCCAGTTCTTC
abundance: .; len: 13; v_gene: TRBV10-3; j_gene: TRBJ1-2; d_gene: TRBD1; CDR3aa: CAIRLGTGYGYTF; CDR3nt: TGTGCCATCAGACTCGGGACAGGGTATGGCTACACCTTC
abundance: once; len: 13; v_gene: TRBV29-1; j_gene: TRBJ2-7; d_gene: .; CDR3aa: CSILTPDSYEQYF; CDR3nt: TGCAGCATACTGACCCCGGATTCCTACGAGCAGTACTTC
abundance: .; len: 14; v_gene: TRBV20-1; j_gene: TRBJ2-3; d_gene: .; CDR3aa: CSATSYEEVDTQYF; CDR3nt: TGCAGTGCTACTAGTTACGAAGAGGTAGATACGCAGTATTTT
abundance: .; len: 13; v_gene: TRBV5-6; j_gene: TRBJ2-5; d_gene: .; CDR3aa: CASSLTTQETQYF; CDR3nt: TGTGCCAGCAGCCTAACTACCCAAGAGACCCAGTACTTC
abundance: few; len: 16; v_gene: TRBV29-1; j_gene: TRBJ2-1; d_gene: .; CDR3aa: CSVEDRGRQGTREQFF; CDR3nt: TGCAGCGTTGAAGATCGGGGGCGGCAGGGCACACGAGAGCAGTTCTTC
abundance: .; len: 16; v_gene: TRBV4-2; j_gene: TRBJ1-4; d_gene: .; CDR3aa: CASSRKQGDDNEKLFF; CDR3nt: TGTGCCAGCAGCCGCAAACAAGGGGATGATAATGAAAAACTGTTTTTT
abundance: many; len: 14; v_gene: TRBV20-1; j_gene: TRBJ2-4; d_gene: .; CDR3aa: CSAGPRGVKNIQYF; CDR3nt: TGCAGTGCCGGACCCAGGGGAGTCAAAAACATTCAGTACTTC
abundance: .; len: 15; v_gene: TRBV12-3/TRBV12-4; j_gene: TRBJ2-5; d_gene: .; CDR3aa: CASSSARTVQETQYF; CDR3nt: TGTGCCAGCAGTTCCGCGAGGACTGTCCAAGAGACCCAGTACTTC
abundance: .; len: 13; v_gene: TRBV5-5; j_gene: TRBJ1-2; d_gene: .; CDR3aa: CASSVEFLNGYTF; CDR3nt: TGTGCCAGCAGCGTCGAGTTCCTCAATGGCTACACCTTC
abundance: .; len: 14; v_gene: TRBV6-2/TRBV6-3; j_gene: TRBJ2-1; d_gene: .; CDR3aa: CASSYQDGNNEQFF; CDR3nt: TGTGCCAGCAGTTATCAAGACGGAAACAATGAGCAGTTCTTC
abundance: .; len: 14; v_gene: TRBV7-9; j_gene: TRBJ2-1; d_gene: TRBD1; CDR3aa: CASSLQGAVNEQFF; CDR3nt: TGTGCCAGCAGTTTACAGGGGGCGGTGAATGAGCAGTTCTTC
abundance: .; len: 13; v_gene: TRBV6-2/TRBV6-3; j_gene: TRBJ2-1; d_gene: .; CDR3aa: CASSDPVYNEQFF; CDR3nt: TGTGCCAGCAGTGACCCTGTTTACAATGAGCAGTTCTTC
abundance: .; len: 19; v_gene: TRBV29-1; j_gene: TRBJ2-6; d_gene: .; CDR3aa: CSVVERSAGALSGANVLTF; CDR3nt: TGCAGCGTTGTCGAAAGGTCGGCAGGAGCCCTCTCTGGGGCCAACGTCCTGACTTTC
abundance: .; len: 16; v_gene: TRBV3-1; j_gene: TRBJ2-5; d_gene: TRBD2; CDR3aa: CASSQPRGGRQETRYF; CDR3nt: TGTGCCAGCAGCCAGCCGCGGGGGGGCCGCCAAGAGACCCGGTACTTC
abundance: few; len: 14; v_gene: TRBV15; j_gene: TRBJ2-1; d_gene: .; CDR3aa: CATSRGDTYNEQFF; CDR3nt: TGTGCCACCAGCAGAGGCGATACCTACAATGAGCAGTTCTTC
abundance: .; len: 16; v_gene: TRBV4-3; j_gene: TRBJ2-1; d_gene: TRBD2; CDR3aa: CASSQWRTSRLNEQFF; CDR3nt: TGCGCCAGCAGCCAATGGAGGACTAGCAGATTGAATGAGCAGTTCTTC
abundance: .; len: 16; v_gene: TRBV6-6; j_gene: TRBJ2-3; d_gene: TRBD2; CDR3aa: CASSNPSGGVADTQYF; CDR3nt: TGTGCCAGCAGTAACCCTAGCGGGGGGGTCGCAGATACGCAGTATTTT
abundance: once; len: 14; v_gene: TRBV20-1; j_gene: TRBJ2-1; d_gene: .; CDR3aa: CSARVGGGGNEQFF; CDR3nt: TGCAGTGCTAGAGTAGGAGGGGGAGGAAATGAGCAGTTCTTC
abundance: .; len: 15; v_gene: TRBV7-6; j_gene: TRBJ2-7; d_gene: .; CDR3aa: CASNIDAPGPYEQYF; CDR3nt: TGTGCCAGCAACATCGACGCCCCCGGGCCCTACGAGCAGTACTTC
abundance: .; len: 17; v_gene: TRBV9; j_gene: TRBJ2-3; d_gene: TRBD2; CDR3aa: CASSPSSGGAPTDAQYF; CDR3nt: TGTGCCAGCAGCCCCTCTAGCGGGGGGGCCCCCACAGATGCGCAGTATTTT
abundance: .; len: 15; v_gene: TRBV9; j_gene: TRBJ2-1; d_gene: .; CDR3aa: CASSVAGASYNEQFF; CDR3nt: TGTGCCAGCAGCGTGGCGGGGGCCTCCTACAATGAGCAGTTCTTC
abundance: .; len: 15; v_gene: TRBV4-3; j_gene: TRBJ2-3; d_gene: .; CDR3aa: CASSQHTGEPDTQYF; CDR3nt: TGCGCCAGCAGCCAACATACGGGGGAGCCAGATACGCAGTATTTT
abundance: .; len: 13; v_gene: TRBV7-2; j_gene: TRBJ2-5; d_gene: .; CDR3aa: CASSLADQETQYF; CDR3nt: TGTGCCAGCAGCTTAGCGGACCAAGAGACCCAGTACTTC
abundance: few; len: 12; v_gene: TRBV29-1; j_gene: TRBJ2-1; d_gene: TRBD1; CDR3aa: CSVATGLNEQFF; CDR3nt: TGCAGCGTCGCGACAGGGCTTAATGAGCAGTTCTTC
abundance: .; len: 13; v_gene: TRBV6-6; j_gene: TRBJ1-5; d_gene: .; CDR3aa: CASKVEGSQPQHF; CDR3nt: TGTGCCAGCAAGGTCGAAGGGAGCCAGCCCCAGCATTTT
abundance: .; len: 16; v_gene: TRBV3-1; j_gene: TRBJ1-5; d_gene: .; CDR3aa: CASSRGNLGSKQPQHF; CDR3nt: TGTGCCAGCAGCCGCGGTAATCTGGGGAGCAAGCAGCCCCAGCATTTT
abundance: few; len: 13; v_gene: TRBV5-1; j_gene: TRBJ2-5; d_gene: .; CDR3aa: CASSGGVQETQYF; CDR3nt: TGCGCCAGCAGCGGAGGGGTCCAAGAGACCCAGTACTTC